This TCR beta chain was captured in a study of blood T cell repertoires in COVID-19. Study background: Whether acute or convalescent, the COVID-19 samples came from the United States, Italy and Spain. Nucleic acid was either cDNA or gDNA, and it came from T cells, B-cell-depleted T cells, or PBMCs.

The authors' processing: Cell counts per sample came from amplifying reference gene primers. Measured with immunoSEQ multiplex PCR; TCRdb has only the in-frame clones, and not every one. V, J and clone size were drawn from that table, and D and trimming were deduced from the DNA. The table has some 250,000 clones, roughly 90% seen once. Material: peripheral blood. This sequence originates from a man between 60 and 75 years old who had recovered from COVID-19.

The CDR3 region has the DNA TGTGCCAGCAGCAAAACGACCGGGACAGGGACCGTTGGAAGCAATCAGCCCCAGCATTTT. Translated, it gives CASSKTTGTGTVGSNQPQHF. This chain connects TRBV21-1 to TRBJ1-5; the D segment call TRBD1 is taken from the table without a DNA check. TRBV21-1 counts as a pseudogene. CDR3 length: 20 residues.